Here is one T cell receptor beta chain with its context. This sample was included in a study of shared clonotypes between healthy human individuals. Overall study context: CD8 memory received one plate per donor, CD8 naive two, CD4 memory three and CD4 naive three.

The V gene lost 5 bases and the J gene lost 0 bases, with 4 bases spanning the gap. The CDR3 spans 12 residues. Looked up from germline, CDR1 is SGHVS and CDR2 is FQNEAQ. Adult Caucasians living in Nashville, Tennessee made up all of the donors. TCRdb's table, derived via immunoSEQ multiplex PCR, lists solely in-frame clones and lacks some. The sample has under 2,500,000 clones, approximately 96% seen once. The V call is TRBV7-8, the J call TRBJ2-5, with D hard to call. The sequenced sample was naive CD4+ T cells sorted from blood. Indicated subset: CD45RA+ positively selected. The sequence was collected from a man in his late teens or twenties in good health. The CDR3 region is CASSRNQETQYF. In DNA, the CDR3 is TGTGCCAGCAGCCGAAACCAAGAGACCCAGTACTTC.